This T cell receptor beta chain was recovered during a study of tumour-infiltrating T cells in Burkitt lymphoma. The assay was immunoSEQ multiplex PCR, and TCRdb's table has in-frame clones only and misses some. The profile covers approximately 250 clones, with roughly 14% appearing a single time and 14% to 15% taken by the ten largest. Study outcomes and limitations: Several public clonotypes recurred in numerous Burkitt lymphoma patients.

Germline CDR1 reads SGHKS; CDR2 reads YYEKEE (reference sequence). The CDR3 totals 15 residues. V gave up 1 base and J gave up 4 bases, with 12 bases separating them. Turning to this clone: Its target is not known.

V is TRBV5-5 and J is TRBJ1-5; tentative D call: TRBD1 (6 bases). Sequenced: tumor tissue. This TCR was recovered from a human donor with Burkitt lymphoma. The CDR3 loop reads CASSLNRDTNQPQHF. In nucleotides, the CDR3 is TGTGCCAGCAGCTTGAACCGGGACACAAATCAGCCCCAGCATTTT.